The 24 T cell receptor beta chains below all came from one sample that was sequenced in a study of identical twins (dated by TCRdb to 2016 to 2018). The library was built by means of 5' RACE. The listed sequencing device is Illumina HiSeq 2000. In-frame beta chains were kept once TCRdb had trimmed the public reads at Q25 with fastp and called clones with MiXCR. Every CDR3 protein is listed once, alongside the most common genes and DNA of its rows. The sample contains nearly 900,000 distinct CDR3 sequences, more than 9% of them found a single time. Of the sample, around 1.6% is held by the ten largest clones. This same sample was also part of a study on yellow fever vaccine responses in identical twins.

Sequencing was carried out using PBMCs. The receptors stem from a woman aged 18-29 years in good health.

This clonotype showed up just a few times. The rearrangement joins TRBV5-1 to TRBJ2-1; no firm D call. The germline V gene has CDR1 SGHRS and CDR2 YFSETQ. The CDR3 runs 14 residues. V lost 5 bases and J lost 0, with 9 bases in between. DNA of the CDR3: TGCGCCAGCAGATCCGAACTCTCCTACAATGAGCAGTTCTTC. It is translated as CASRSELSYNEQFF.

This clonotype has at least ten counts. The CDR3 here is CAISAGGPNEQFF. CDR3 DNA: TGTGCCATCTCAGCGGGAGGGCCTAATGAGCAGTTCTTC. The chain couples TRBV10-3 to TRBJ2-1; 10 positions agree with TRBD2. Trimming took 8 bases from V and 7 from J; bases not matched to a gene: 5. CDR1 ENHRY and CDR2 SYGVKD come from the germline V gene. The CDR3 consists of 13 residues.

This clonotype was observed a handful of times. This rearrangement joins TRBV20-1 to TRBJ2-7; TRBD2 agrees at 7 bases. V was pared by 4 bases and J by 4 bases, with 4 bases of the junction left unmatched. The CDR3 is 12 residues long. From germline, CDR1 is DFQATT and CDR2 SNEGSKA (reference sequence). The CDR3 region is CSAKIGGYEQYV. CDR3 sequence (DNA): TGCAGTGCTAAGATCGGGGGGTACGAGCAGTACGTC.

This clonotype showed up just a few times. The chain carries TRBV7-8 and TRBJ2-7, with unresolved D. The CDR3 runs to 14 residues. Germline lookup yields CDR1 SGHVS and CDR2 FQNEAQ. V was pared by 2 bases and J by 8 bases, with 16 bases between. CDR3 loop: CASSLLEPTTQQYF. CDR3 DNA sequence: TGTGCCAGCAGCTTACTAGAACCCACTACACAGCAGTACTTC.

The rearrangement links TRBV5-4 to TRBJ1-1; D is ambiguous. This CDR3 has 11 amino acids. The V gene lost 4 bases and the J gene lost 3 bases, with 4 bases spanning the gap. CDR1 is SGHNT and CDR2 is YYREEE in the germline V gene (reference sequence). As DNA, the CDR3 is TGTGCCAGCAGCACCGACACTGAAGCTTTCTTT. Its translation: CASSTDTEAFF.

There are a few counts of this clonotype. The chain joins TRBV10-2 to TRBJ2-1; TRBD1 might be the D (6 bases). Germline CDR1 WSHSY, CDR2 SAAADI. Trimming cost V 4 bases and J 3 bases, with 13 bases left between them. The CDR3 consists of 15 residues. This chain's CDR3 is CASSALDRDYNEQFF. The CDR3 DNA reads as TGCGCCAGCAGTGCCTTGGACAGAGACTACAATGAGCAGTTCTTC.

The gene calls are TRBV11-2 and TRBJ2-7; 7 nucleotides agree with TRBD2. Germline V gene sequence: CDR1 SGHAT, CDR2 FQNNGV. Trimming cost V 0 bases and J 4 bases; bases outside gene matches: 24. This CDR3 is built from 21 residues. CDR3: CASSLDPAGINYRIHKYEQYV. DNA of the CDR3: TGTGCCAGCAGCTTAGATCCAGCGGGGATTAACTATAGAATCCACAAATACGAGCAGTACGTC.

The rearrangement uses TRBV27 and TRBJ1-6; perhaps TRBD1 as D (6 bases). The ends were cut back, 4 bases at V and 6 bases at J, with 16 bases in the middle. This CDR3 contains 16 residues. Germline V gives CDR1 MNHEY, CDR2 SMNVEV (reference sequence). CDR3: CASSSPAGQPNSPLHF. The CDR3 coding sequence is TGTGCCAGCAGTTCCCCCGCTGGACAGCCTAATTCACCCCTCCACTTT.

The DNA of the CDR3 is TGCGCCAGCAGCTTGGGGTCGGGGTCCTCGACCCTCCACTTT. It codes for CASSLGSGSSTLHF. The rearrangement uses TRBV5-1 and TRBJ1-6; D not certain. The CDR3 has 14 residues. Germline CDR1 and CDR2: SGHRS and YFSETQ. The V end lost 0 bases, the J end lost 14 bases, and 15 bases lay between the germline ends.

V and J are TRBV6-1 and TRBJ2-5; a weak D match, TRBD2 (6 bases). The CDR3 is 14 amino acids. In germline, CDR1 is MNHNS, CDR2 SASEGT. V was trimmed by 6 bases and J by 1 base, leaving 12 bases between them. CDR3 DNA: TGTGCCAGCAGACGGGACTTATTCCAAGAGACCCAGTACTTC. Protein sequence: CASRRDLFQETQYF.

This clonotype was observed a handful of times. The V and J genes are TRBV6-4 and TRBJ2-3; D unclear. V lost 0 bases and J 3 bases, leaving 4 bases between the germline ends. Germline assignment: CDR1 MRHNA and CDR2 SNTAGT. This CDR3 is 13 amino acids long. The CDR3 region is CASSDSETDTQYF. DNA for the CDR3: TGTGCCAGCAGTGACTCTGAGACAGATACGCAGTATTTT.

This chain uses TRBV12-3 or TRBV12-4 with TRBJ2-1; no firm D call. Trimming removed 2 bases at V and 8 bases at J, with 10 bases between. This CDR3 comprises 13 residues. The CDR3 nucleotides read TGTGCCAGCAGTTTATTTTTTGGTGATGAGCAGTTCTTC. Translated: CASSLFFGDEQFF.

The gene calls are TRBV7-3 and TRBJ2-2; the D is unclear. The CDR3 covers 16 residues. Between the trimmed V and J ends, which lost 5 bases and 4 bases, there was a span of 17 bases. Germline values: CDR1 SGHTA, CDR2 FQGTGA. The CDR3, as DNA: TGTGCCAGCAGCCGGAGCGTGGGTGGGATCACCGGGGAGCTGTTTTTT. Its translation is CASSRSVGGITGELFF.

The V and J genes are TRBV10-1 and TRBJ2-7, with D unresolved. Germline V lookup: CDR1 WNHNN, CDR2 SYGVQD (reference sequence). V lost 8 bases and J 2 bases, leaving 16 bases between the germline ends. The CDR3 is made up of 14 amino acids. The CDR3: CASDDSNHPYEQYF. CDR3 in DNA: TGCGCCAGCGATGATAGCAACCACCCCTACGAGCAGTACTTC.

The rearrangement links TRBV13 to TRBJ1-1, with 10 bases matching TRBD1. This CDR3 contains 15 residues. From germline, CDR1 is PRHDT and CDR2 FYEKMQ (reference sequence). Germline trimming cut 5 bases from V and 5 bases from J; bases unmatched to any gene: 8. CDR3 protein: CASSTRDRGRTEAFF. CDR3 sequence (DNA): TGTGCCAGCAGCACCCGTGACAGGGGGCGTACTGAAGCTTTCTTT.

About this clonotype: Sequence at one end of the junction differs from germline and may be a read error. The gene calls are TRBV20-1 and TRBJ2-1; 9 nucleotides line up with TRBD2. Germline V lookup: CDR1 DFQATT, CDR2 SNEGSKA (reference sequence). The CDR3 loop spans 15 amino acids. In DNA, the CDR3 is TGCAGTGCTAGAGGAGGGACTAGCCCCTATAATGAGCAGTTCTTC. Protein sequence: CSARGGTSPYNEQFF.

This clonotype has at least ten counts. V usage is TRBV10-3 and J usage is TRBJ1-5; D unclear. Germline CDR1 is ENHRY and CDR2 is SYGVKD. Trimming took off 4 bases at V and 7 bases at J, with 11 bases between the two ends. The CDR3 is 13 amino acids. The CDR3 spells CAISVEGIQPQHF. The DNA for the CDR3 is TGTGCCATCAGTGTAGAGGGTATCCAGCCCCAGCATTTT.

This clonotype has only a few counts. The chain couples TRBV12-3 or TRBV12-4 to TRBJ2-3; TRBD2 agrees at 8 bases. The J segment lost 1 base and the V segment lost 4 bases, leaving 7 bases of the junction unmatched. The CDR3 runs 16 residues. This CDR3 reads CASSSLGAGGTDTQYF. CDR3 nucleotide sequence: TGTGCCAGCAGTTCCCTTGGAGCGGGAGGCACAGATACGCAGTATTTT.

This clonotype was recorded at least ten times. The chain recombines TRBV6-2 or TRBV6-3 with TRBJ2-2; the D is unclear. The CDR3 has 12 residues. Germline V CDR1 and CDR2: MNHEY, SVGEGT. The V gene lost 5 bases and the J gene lost 6 bases, with 7 bases spanning the gap. CDR3 loop: CASSGNPGELFF. The CDR3, as DNA: TGTGCCAGCAGTGGCAACCCCGGGGAGCTGTTTTTT.

The chain is built from TRBV6-5 and TRBJ2-2; the match to TRBD2 covers 8 bases. CDR1 is MNHEY, CDR2 SVGAGI, per germline. The V segment lost 4 bases and the J segment 9 bases; nucleotides outside the gene matches: 16. The CDR3 is 17 amino acids. CDR3 coding DNA: TGTGCCAGCAGTTCCGGGGGGGCCCCGGGGGATGCCCGGGAGCTGTTTTTT. Translation gives CASSSGGAPGDARELFF.

This clonotype was seen more than once but under ten times. The CDR3 region is CASSEDLGQILAKNIQYF. CDR3 nucleotide sequence: TGTGCCAGCAGTGAAGATTTGGGACAGATTCTAGCCAAAAACATTCAGTACTTC. The chain links TRBV6-1 to TRBJ2-4; 7 bases match TRBD1. The V gene end was trimmed by 1 base and the J gene end by 0 bases; junction bases not matched to a gene: 9. This CDR3 spans 18 amino acids. Germline V gene sequence: CDR1 MNHNS, CDR2 SASEGT.

The V and J genes are TRBV11-2 and TRBJ2-2; 14 bases line up with TRBD2. The CDR3 sequence is 16 residues long. Trimming removed 6 bases from V and 9 bases from J; junction bases left unmatched: 9. Germline V gene data show CDR1 as SGHAT and CDR2 as FQNNGV. CDR3 residues: CASRRTSGGTIRELFF. The CDR3 nucleotides are TGTGCCAGCAGACGGACTAGCGGGGGGACCATAAGGGAGCTGTTTTTT.

V and J are TRBV10-1 and TRBJ2-7, with 9 bases identical to TRBD1. The V gene's germline CDR1 is WNHNN and CDR2 SYGVQD (reference sequence). V shed 4 bases, J shed 7 bases, and the junction held 11 bases outside the gene matches. The CDR3 has 15 residues. The DNA of the CDR3 is TGCGCCAGCAGTGCCCCGGGACAGGGCTTCGGTGAGCAGTACTTC. This sequence encodes CASSAPGQGFGEQYF.

In this sample, this clonotype turned up a few times. The CDR3 DNA follows: TGTGCCAGCAGCTTTACGACAGGGGGCGGACTGGGTTTTGCAGATACGCAGTATTTT. It is translated as CASSFTTGGGLGFADTQYF. The chain is built from TRBV9 and TRBJ2-3; 10 bases map to TRBD1. The CDR3 consists of 19 residues. Losses at the gene ends were 4 bases for V and 4 bases for J; bases not matched to a gene: 18. The V gene's germline CDR1 is SGDLS and CDR2 YYNGEE.